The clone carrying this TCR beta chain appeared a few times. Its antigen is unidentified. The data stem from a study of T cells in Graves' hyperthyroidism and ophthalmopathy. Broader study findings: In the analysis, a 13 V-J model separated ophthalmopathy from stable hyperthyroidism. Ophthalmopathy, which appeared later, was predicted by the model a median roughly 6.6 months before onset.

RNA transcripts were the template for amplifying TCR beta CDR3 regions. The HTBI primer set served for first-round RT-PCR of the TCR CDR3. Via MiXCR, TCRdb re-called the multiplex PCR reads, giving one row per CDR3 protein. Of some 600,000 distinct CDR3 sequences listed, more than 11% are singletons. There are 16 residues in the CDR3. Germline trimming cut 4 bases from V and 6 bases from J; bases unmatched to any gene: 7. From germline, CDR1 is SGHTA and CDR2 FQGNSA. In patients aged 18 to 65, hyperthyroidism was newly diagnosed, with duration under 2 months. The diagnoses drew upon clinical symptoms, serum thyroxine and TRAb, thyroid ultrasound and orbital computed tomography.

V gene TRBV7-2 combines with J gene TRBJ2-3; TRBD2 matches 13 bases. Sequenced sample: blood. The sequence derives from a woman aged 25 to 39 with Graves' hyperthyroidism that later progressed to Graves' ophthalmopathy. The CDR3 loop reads CASSSAPGLAGDTQYF. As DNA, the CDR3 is TGTGCCAGCAGCTCCGCACCGGGACTAGCGGGGGATACGCAGTATTTT.